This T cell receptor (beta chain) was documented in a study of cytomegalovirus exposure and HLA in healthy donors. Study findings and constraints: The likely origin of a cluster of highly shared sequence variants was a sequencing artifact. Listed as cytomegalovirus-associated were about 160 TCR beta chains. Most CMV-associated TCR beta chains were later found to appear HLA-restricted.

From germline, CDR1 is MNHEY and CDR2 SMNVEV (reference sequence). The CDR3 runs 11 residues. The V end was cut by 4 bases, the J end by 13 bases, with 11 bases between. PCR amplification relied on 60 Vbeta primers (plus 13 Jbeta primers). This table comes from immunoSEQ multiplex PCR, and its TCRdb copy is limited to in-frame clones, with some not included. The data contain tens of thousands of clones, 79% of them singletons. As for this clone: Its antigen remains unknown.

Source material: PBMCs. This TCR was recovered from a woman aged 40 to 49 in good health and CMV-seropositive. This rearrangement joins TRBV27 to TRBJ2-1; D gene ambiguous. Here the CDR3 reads CASSSGQLQFF. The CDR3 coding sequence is TGTGCCAGCAGTTCGGGTCAGCTCCAGTTCTTC.